This TCR beta chain stems from a study of blood T cells in healthy people across ages. General study findings and limits: A roughly linear age-dependent decrease characterized TCR beta diversity per million T cells.

As regards this clonotype: What it binds is not known.

For the second PCR, which ran for 7 to 11 cycles, a sample-barcoded 5' primer and a J-beta primer mix were used. TCRdb re-analysed the 5' RACE reads in MiXCR, keeping a single row per CDR3 protein. Of approximately 730,000 distinct CDR3 sequences detected, roughly 43% appear once; the ten largest clones hold around 20%. V was shortened by 3 bases and J by 5 bases, with 10 bases between the two germline ends. Germline values: CDR1 SGHTA, CDR2 FQGNSA. This CDR3 contains 13 residues. There were at least 5.5 micrograms of total RNA extracted from every sample. The receptor's source is a woman aged 55-69 years in good health. Sequencing was performed on blood. The chain has TRBV7-2 and TRBJ2-5; no clear D. The CDR3 protein is CASSFSKAETQYF. DNA of the CDR3: TGTGCCAGCAGCTTCTCGAAAGCGGAGACCCAGTACTTC.